This section outlines one TCR beta chain sequence together with its context. Assay: immunoSEQ multiplex PCR; the TCRdb copy retains only in-frame clones and omits some. The repertoire holds hundreds of thousands of clones, with about 95% as singletons. The sample is drawn from a study of shared clonotypes between healthy human individuals. Only CD45RO-negative cells positively selected for CCR7 counted as naive CD8 cells, so terminally differentiated effector memory CD45RA+ cells were excluded. Germline V lookup: CDR1 SGHVS, CDR2 FQNEAQ. The ends were cut back, 2 bases at V and 4 bases at J, with 12 bases in the middle. The CDR3 runs 14 residues.

The sample comprised naive CD8+ T cells sorted from blood. The TCR sequence derives from a woman aged 25 to 39 in good health. The chain is built from TRBV7-8 and TRBJ2-7; no firm D call. The CDR3 region is CASSLNGVRYEQYF. CDR3 DNA sequence: TGTGCCAGCAGCTTAAATGGAGTGAGATACGAGCAGTACTTC.